This T cell receptor (beta chain) was observed in a study of blood T cell repertoires in COVID-19. Looking at the study overall: PBMCs, B-cell-depleted T cells, or T cells provided the cDNA or gDNA that made up the material.

Assay: immunoSEQ multiplex PCR; the TCRdb copy retains only in-frame clones and omits some. Among 270,000 or so clones, roughly 93% were seen once, and the ten largest hold roughly 2.1%. Enrolled through a virtual design, the participants were between roughly 18 and 90 years of age and came from about two dozen US areas. Cohorts were based on clinical histories the participants reported. Germline V gene sequence: CDR1 MDHEN, CDR2 SYDVKM. V lost 5 bases and J 10 bases, leaving 17 bases between the germline ends. The CDR3 totals 13 residues. Sequencing was performed on PBMCs or T cells enriched from blood (not recorded which). The V and J genes are TRBV28 and TRBJ1-1; tentatively, D is TRBD1 (5 bases). This receptor was identified in a woman aged 40 to 50 with acute COVID-19. CDR3 bases: TGTGCCAGCAGTCTCGACAGTGGGAGGGGAGCTTTCTTT. Amino acid sequence: CASSLDSGRGAFF. Using reference TRBV28 and TRBJ1-1 for the parts outside the CDR3, the full variable domain is DVKVTQSSRYLVKRTGEKVFLECVQDMDHENMFWYRQDPGLGLRLIYFSYDVKMKEKGDIPEGYSVSREKKERFSLILESASTNQTSMYLCASSLDSGRGAFFGQGTRLTVV.